The 22 T cell receptor beta chains below all came from one sample that was sequenced in a study of neurological immune-mediated disorders. TCRdb passed the 5' RACE reads through MiXCR, listing each CDR3 protein once. The data show around 42,000 distinct CDR3 sequences, around an eighth seen once. Time point of the sample: longitudinal time-point 3. Input material: PBMCs. These receptors were taken from a man aged 25-40 years in good health.

This clonotype was counted only a few times. The gene calls are TRBV25-1 and TRBJ2-7; D is unresolved. The germline V gene encodes CDR1 MGHDK and CDR2 SYGVNS. V was shortened by 0 bases and J by 5 bases, with 5 bases between the two germline ends. The CDR3 consists of 12 residues. CDR3 DNA sequence: TGTGCCAGCAGTGAATATATGGACGAGCAGTACTTC. Its protein product is CASSEYMDEQYF.

This clonotype was seen many times. The rearrangement joins TRBV20-1 to TRBJ2-3, with 11 bases aligning to TRBD2. There are 16 residues in the CDR3. Germline CDR1 reads DFQATT; CDR2 reads SNEGSKA (reference sequence). V trimming: 4 bases; J trimming: 0 bases; junction bases outside the gene matches: 6. CDR3 region: CSATMGLAASTDTQYF. The CDR3 nucleotides read TGCAGTGCTACTATGGGACTAGCGGCTAGCACAGATACGCAGTATTTT.

This clonotype was counted many times. The genes are TRBV7-9 and TRBJ2-5, with 11 positions matching TRBD2. Germline V CDR1 and CDR2: SEHNR, FQNEAQ (reference sequence). V dropped 10 bases and J dropped 0; count of bases not matched to a gene: 7. This CDR3 has 15 residues. The CDR3 spells CATGTSGAYQETQYF. The CDR3 DNA follows: TGTGCCACCGGGACTAGCGGCGCGTACCAAGAGACCCAGTACTTC.

The chain carries TRBV5-1 and TRBJ1-4; D is ambiguous. Trimming left V 4 bases short and J 8 bases short, with 12 bases between. The germline V gene has CDR1 SGHRS and CDR2 YFSETQ. The CDR3 length is 13 residues. DNA of the CDR3: TGCGCCAGCAGCCCCGGCGTCGTGGAAAAACTGTTTTTT. This encodes CASSPGVVEKLFF.

This clonotype came up many times. The chain is built from TRBV5-1 and TRBJ2-1; TRBD2 agrees at 7 bases. This CDR3 contains 13 residues. V shed 6 bases, J shed 5 bases, and the junction held 5 bases outside the gene matches. The germline CDR1 and CDR2 sequences are SGHRS and YFSETQ. DNA of the CDR3: TGCGCCAGCACCTGGGGGGGAAACAATGAGCAGTTCTTC. It translates to CASTWGGNNEQFF.

This rearrangement joins TRBV29-1 to TRBJ2-6; no definite D call. The CDR3 is 14 residues long. V was pared by 6 bases and J by 4 bases, with 13 bases between. The germline CDR1 and CDR2 sequences are SQVTM and ANQGSEA. This chain's CDR3 is CSVTWGTGANVLTF. The DNA for the CDR3 is TGCAGCGTGACGTGGGGTACCGGGGCCAACGTCCTGACTTTC.

The table lists this clonotype with many counts. V usage is TRBV4-1 and J usage is TRBJ2-3; no definite D call. V dropped 1 base and J dropped 1 base, with 15 bases sitting between them. The CDR3 has 17 residues. CDR1 and CDR2 (germline): MGHRA, YSYEKL. The CDR3 loop is CASSQGRTIPGTDTQYF. In DNA, the CDR3 is TGCGCCAGCAGCCAAGGACGAACAATCCCCGGCACAGATACGCAGTATTTT.

This clonotype was detected many times. The chain recombines TRBV5-1 with TRBJ2-1, with TRBD2 matching over 9 bases. CDR3 length: 16 amino acids. The V segment lost 0 bases and the J segment 6 bases; nucleotides outside the gene matches: 7. Germline V CDR1 and CDR2: SGHRS, YFSETQ. The CDR3 loop reads CASSLAGTSSFNEQFF. The DNA of the CDR3 is TGCGCCAGCAGCTTGGCGGGGACTAGCAGTTTCAATGAGCAGTTCTTC.

This clonotype was picked up many times. The J gene is TRBJ2-5, the V gene TRBV7-2; no definite D call. This CDR3 has 13 residues. Trimming took 2 bases from V and 1 from J, leaving 5 bases between them. Germline CDR1 is SGHTA and CDR2 is FQGNSA. CDR3 DNA: TGTGCCAGCAGCTTATTCAGCCAAGAGACCCAGTACTTC. Its protein is CASSLFSQETQYF.

This clonotype was recorded many times. The chain carries TRBV5-5 and TRBJ2-7; TRBD2 agrees at 7 bases. CDR3 length: 14 amino acids. V was clipped by 0 bases and J by 7 bases; unmatched bases: 7. The germline gives CDR1 SGHKS, CDR2 YYEKEE (reference sequence). This CDR3 is CASSLEGRAGEQYF. Here the CDR3 DNA reads TGTGCCAGCAGCTTGGAAGGGAGGGCCGGTGAGCAGTACTTC. Together with reference TRBV5-5 and TRBJ2-7, the CDR3 gives the full variable domain: DAGVTQSPTHLIKTRGQQVTLRCSPISGHKSVSWYQQVLGQGPQFIFQYYEKEERGRGNFPDRFSARQFPNYSSELNVNALLLGDSALYLCASSLEGRAGEQYFGPGTRLTVT.

Ten or more counts support this clonotype. The chain recombines TRBV5-5 with TRBJ1-1, with D uncertain. The CDR3 loop spans 13 amino acids. The V end was cut by 1 base, the J end by 5 bases, with 9 bases between. CDR1 is SGHKS and CDR2 is YYEKEE in the germline V gene (reference sequence). The CDR3: CASSLTLGTEAFF. The CDR3 DNA sequence: TGTGCCAGCAGCTTGACCCTCGGTACTGAAGCTTTCTTT.

This clonotype was seen more than once but under ten times. V is TRBV5-1 and J is TRBJ2-7, with 10 bases that match TRBD1. The CDR3 totals 15 residues. CDR1 SGHRS and CDR2 YFSETQ come from the germline V gene. The trim removed 4 bases at V and 4 bases at J, leaving 8 bases unmatched. CDR3 protein: CASSNGRDRGYEQYF. The CDR3 DNA follows: TGCGCCAGCAGCAACGGCCGGGACAGGGGTTACGAGCAGTACTTC.

This clonotype showed up many times. The rearrangement joins TRBV28 to TRBJ1-2; D may be TRBD1 (5 bases). This CDR3 comprises 10 residues. CDR1 and CDR2 from the germline V gene are MDHEN and SYDVKM. V was cut by 9 bases and J by 8 bases, with 10 bases left in between. The CDR3 loop is CASSREGYTF. DNA of the CDR3: TGTGCCAGTTCCAGGGAAGGCTACACCTTC.

This clonotype was found many times. V gene TRBV5-1 combines with J gene TRBJ1-1; maybe TRBD1 (6 bases). V was cut by 4 bases and J by 1 base, with 14 bases left in between. Germline loops: CDR1 SGHRS, CDR2 YFSETQ. This CDR3 region has 15 residues. The CDR3: CASSPSRGENTEAFF. The CDR3 DNA reads as TGCGCCAGCAGCCCCTCAAGGGGGGAGAACACTGAAGCTTTCTTT.

This clonotype has ten or more counts. The chain carries TRBV25-1 and TRBJ1-4, with D perhaps matching TRBD1 (5 bases). Trimming removed 5 bases from V and 7 bases from J, with 20 bases in between. Germline CDR1 and CDR2: MGHDK and SYGVNS. This CDR3 contains 16 residues. The CDR3 reads CASSPPGGRLIEKLFF. The CDR3 DNA follows: TGTGCCAGCAGTCCCCCCGGGGGACGGTTAATTGAAAAACTGTTTTTT.

This clonotype was detected many times. CDR3 amino acids: CSVYGTGLYGYTF. The DNA of the CDR3 is TGCAGCGTATATGGGACAGGACTCTATGGCTACACCTTC. The V and J genes are TRBV29-1 and TRBJ1-2; 8 bases are shared with TRBD1. CDR1 SQVTM and CDR2 ANQGSEA come from the germline V gene. This CDR3 comprises 13 residues. V trimming: 6 bases; J trimming: 4 bases; junction bases outside the gene matches: 7. Full variable domain (remainder filled in from reference TRBV29-1 and TRBJ1-2): SAVISQKPSRDICQRGTSLTIQCQVDSQVTMMFWYRQQPGQSLTLIATANQGSEATYESGFVIDKFPISRPNLTFSTLTVSNMSPEDSSIYLCSVYGTGLYGYTFGSGTRLTVV.

This clonotype was seen repeatedly, ten times or more. The V call is TRBV27, the J call TRBJ2-3, with TRBD2 matching over 7 bases. The J segment lost 0 bases and the V segment lost 6 bases, leaving 6 bases of the junction unmatched. Per germline, CDR1 MNHEY and CDR2 SMNVEV (reference sequence). The CDR3 contains 15 residues. The CDR3 region has the DNA TGTGCCAGCAGGGGGGGGGTGACAAGCACAGATACGCAGTATTTT. Translating it yields CASRGGVTSTDTQYF.

Concerning this clonotype: This could be a read error, since a much larger clone is one nucleotide away. V and J are TRBV24-1 and TRBJ2-2; 11 nucleotides line up with TRBD2. There are 19 residues in the CDR3. The V gene end was trimmed by 3 bases and the J gene end by 4 bases; junction bases not matched to a gene: 12. The V gene's germline CDR1 is KGHDR and CDR2 SFDVKD. In DNA form, the CDR3 reads TGTGCCACCAGTGATACTACCGAAGGGCTAGCGGGGGGCACCGGGGAGCTGTTTTTT. Protein product: CATSDTTEGLAGGTGELFF.

This clonotype was observed at least ten times. The V and J genes are TRBV28 and TRBJ2-2, with 11 bases fitting TRBD2. Looked up from germline, CDR1 is MDHEN and CDR2 is SYDVKM. V trimming: 1 base; J trimming: 0 bases; junction bases outside the gene matches: 4. This CDR3 spans 18 amino acids. The CDR3 DNA reads TGTGCCAGCAGTTTATCCACTAGCGGGAGCCCGAACACCGGGGAGCTGTTTTTT. This sequence encodes CASSLSTSGSPNTGELFF.

The sample holds many counts of this clonotype. The CDR3 protein is CATSYKRGVASQPQHF. DNA of the CDR3: TGTGCCACCAGCTACAAACGGGGGGTTGCGAGTCAGCCCCAGCATTTT. The chain couples TRBV15 to TRBJ1-5, with a weak D call TRBD1 (5 bases). This CDR3 region has 16 residues. The V gene lost 5 bases and the J gene lost 6 bases, with 20 bases spanning the gap. From germline, CDR1 is LNHNV and CDR2 YYDKDF (reference sequence).

Many counts were recorded for this clonotype. The chain couples TRBV5-1 to TRBJ2-5; possibly TRBD1 or TRBD2 for D (5 bases each). CDR3 length: 15 amino acids. Looked up from germline, CDR1 is SGHRS and CDR2 is YFSETQ. Trimming removed 0 bases from V and 2 bases from J, with 11 bases in between. As DNA, the CDR3 is TGCGCCAGCAGCTTGGGAGGGGCTGCTCAAGAGACCCAGTACTTC. Translated: CASSLGGAAQETQYF.

This clonotype came up a few times. The chain uses TRBV6-5 and TRBJ2-2, with a tentative D call TRBD1 (5 bases). The V gene's germline CDR1 is MNHEY and CDR2 SVGAGI. Trimming stripped 1 base from V and 7 bases from J, with 13 bases between. The CDR3 contains 15 residues. CDR3 in amino acids: CASSYWSRDGGELFF. CDR3 DNA: TGTGCCAGCAGTTACTGGAGCAGGGATGGCGGGGAGCTGTTTTTT.